Below are 5 T cell receptor beta chains sequenced from a single sample in a study of cytotoxic CD8 clonotypes in ibrutinib-treated CLL. TCRdb keeps only in-frame clones here, not all; method: immunoSEQ multiplex PCR. The sample records 80,000 to 95,000 clones, roughly 83% being singletons. Specimen: PBMCs, collected after 12 months of ibrutinib treatment. The receptor source for this set is a human donor with chronic lymphocytic leukemia.

This clone was seen ten or more times. The gene calls are TRBV10-3 and TRBJ2-3; 8 nucleotides match TRBD2. CDR3 length: 14 amino acids. V shed 7 bases and J 4 bases; nucleotides not matched to a gene: 7. Germline V gene data show CDR1 as ENHRY and CDR2 as SYGVKD. The DNA for the CDR3 is TGTGCCATCAAAGCAGCGGGAGTATCAGATACGCAGTATTTT. This gives the protein CAIKAAGVSDTQYF.

In the case of this clone: The junction differs from germline at one of its ends, possibly a read error. The chain uses TRBV11-2 and TRBJ2-2; perhaps D is TRBD1 or TRBD2 (5 bases each). This CDR3 spans 18 amino acids. Germline lookup yields CDR1 SGHAT and CDR2 FQNNGV. The CDR3 region has the DNA TGTGCCAGCAGGCCAGGACACCGAAAAGGACTGAACATCGGGGAGCTGTTTTTT. It yields the protein CASRPGHRKGLNIGELFF.

The gene calls are TRBV9 and TRBJ2-3, with D unclear. There are 14 residues in the CDR3. The V gene's germline CDR1 is SGDLS and CDR2 YYNGEE. V lost 0 bases, J lost 3 bases, and 8 bases lay in between. The CDR3 reads CASSVDYGTDTQYF. Written as DNA, the CDR3 is TGTGCCAGCAGCGTAGATTATGGAACAGATACGCAGTATTTT.

V usage is TRBV5-1 and J usage is TRBJ1-6, with TRBD1 identical over 7 bases. J lost 7 bases, V lost 4 bases, and 5 bases had no gene match. CDR3 length: 14 amino acids. In germline, CDR1 is SGHRS, CDR2 YFSETQ. The CDR3 DNA reads as TGCGCCAGCAGCCCGCGGACAGGCAATTCACCCCTCCACTTT. Protein product: CASSPRTGNSPLHF.

The genes are TRBV4-3 and TRBJ2-7; TRBD2 aligns across 8 bases. The CDR3 sequence is 14 residues long. With 0 bases clipped from V and 5 bases from J, the junction kept 3 bases outside the gene matches. Per the germline V gene, CDR1 is LGHNA and CDR2 is YSLEER. This CDR3 is CASSQDSGDDEQYF. CDR3 bases: TGCGCCAGCAGCCAAGATAGCGGGGACGACGAGCAGTACTTC.